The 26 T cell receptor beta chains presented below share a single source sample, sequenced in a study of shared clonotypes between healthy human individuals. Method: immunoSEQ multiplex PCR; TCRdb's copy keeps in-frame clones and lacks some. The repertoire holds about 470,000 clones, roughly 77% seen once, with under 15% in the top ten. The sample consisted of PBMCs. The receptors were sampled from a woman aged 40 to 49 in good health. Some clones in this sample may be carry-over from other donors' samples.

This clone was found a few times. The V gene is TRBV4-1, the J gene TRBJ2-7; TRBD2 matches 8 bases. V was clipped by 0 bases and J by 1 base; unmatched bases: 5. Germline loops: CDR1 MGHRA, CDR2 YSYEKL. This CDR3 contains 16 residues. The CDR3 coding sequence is TGCGCCAGCAGCCAAGAGGGGGCTAGCGGGTCCTACGAGCAGTACTTC. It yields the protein CASSQEGASGSYEQYF.

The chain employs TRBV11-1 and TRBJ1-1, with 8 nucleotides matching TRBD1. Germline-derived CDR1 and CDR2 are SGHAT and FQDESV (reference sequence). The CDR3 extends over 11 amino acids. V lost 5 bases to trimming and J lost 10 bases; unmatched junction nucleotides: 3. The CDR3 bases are TGTGCCAGCAGCCCGACAGGGGTAGCTTTCTTT. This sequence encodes CASSPTGVAFF.

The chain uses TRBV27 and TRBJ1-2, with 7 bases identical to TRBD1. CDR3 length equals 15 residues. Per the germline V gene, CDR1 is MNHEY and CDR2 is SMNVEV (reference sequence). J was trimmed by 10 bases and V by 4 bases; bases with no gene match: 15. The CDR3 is CASSSHGTALSHYTF. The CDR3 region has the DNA TGTGCCAGCAGTTCCCACGGGACAGCTCTCAGTCACTACACCTTC.

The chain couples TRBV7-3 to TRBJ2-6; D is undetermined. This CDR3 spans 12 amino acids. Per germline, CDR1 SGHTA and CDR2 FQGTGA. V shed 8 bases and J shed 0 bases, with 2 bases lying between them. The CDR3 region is CASRSGANVLTF. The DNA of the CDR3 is TGTGCCAGCCGCTCTGGGGCCAACGTCCTGACTTTC.

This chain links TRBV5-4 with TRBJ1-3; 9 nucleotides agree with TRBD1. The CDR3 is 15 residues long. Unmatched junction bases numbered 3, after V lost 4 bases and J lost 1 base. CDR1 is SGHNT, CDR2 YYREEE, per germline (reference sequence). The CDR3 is CASSEDRGSGNTIYF. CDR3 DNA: TGTGCCAGCAGCGAGGACAGGGGTTCTGGAAACACCATATATTTT.

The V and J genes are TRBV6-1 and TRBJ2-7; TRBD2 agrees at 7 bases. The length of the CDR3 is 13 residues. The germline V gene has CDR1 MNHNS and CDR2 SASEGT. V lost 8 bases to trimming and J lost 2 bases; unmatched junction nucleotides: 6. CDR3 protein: CASSGSGTYEQYF. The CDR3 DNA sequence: TGTGCCAGCTCCGGCAGCGGGACCTACGAGCAGTACTTC.

DNA of the CDR3: TGTGCCAGCAGCGTGACCTTTCGAGGGAATGGTGAGCAGTTCTTC. Amino acid sequence: CASSVTFRGNGEQFF. V is TRBV9 and J is TRBJ2-1, with D possibly matching TRBD2 (5 bases). Trimming shortened V by 2 bases and J by 9 bases, and 18 bases separated the two germline ends. There are 15 residues in the CDR3. Germline V CDR1 and CDR2: SGDLS, YYNGEE.

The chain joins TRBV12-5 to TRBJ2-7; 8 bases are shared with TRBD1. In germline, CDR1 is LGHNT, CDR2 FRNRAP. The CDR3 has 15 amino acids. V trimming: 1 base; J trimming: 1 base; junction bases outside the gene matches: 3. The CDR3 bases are TGTGCTAGTGGTTTGGAGGGGACAGGTTCCTACGAGCAGTACTTC. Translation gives CASGLEGTGSYEQYF.

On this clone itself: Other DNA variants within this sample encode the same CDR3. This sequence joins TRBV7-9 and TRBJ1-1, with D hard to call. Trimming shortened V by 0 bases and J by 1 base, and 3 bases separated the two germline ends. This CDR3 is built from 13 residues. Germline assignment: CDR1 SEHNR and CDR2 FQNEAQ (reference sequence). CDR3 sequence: CASSLAGNTEAFF. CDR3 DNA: TGTGCCAGCAGCTTAGCCGGGAACACTGAAGCTTTCTTT.

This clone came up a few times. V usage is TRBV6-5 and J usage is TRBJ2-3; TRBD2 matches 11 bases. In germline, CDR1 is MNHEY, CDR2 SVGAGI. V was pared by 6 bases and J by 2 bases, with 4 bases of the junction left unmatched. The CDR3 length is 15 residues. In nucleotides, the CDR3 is TGTGCCAGCAGGCGGACTAGCGGGTTCACAGATACGCAGTATTTT. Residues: CASRRTSGFTDTQYF.

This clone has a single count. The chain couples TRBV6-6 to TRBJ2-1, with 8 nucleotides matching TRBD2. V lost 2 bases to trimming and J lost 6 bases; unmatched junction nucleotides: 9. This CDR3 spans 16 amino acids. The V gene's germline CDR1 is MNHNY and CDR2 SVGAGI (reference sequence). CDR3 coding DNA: TGTGCCAGCAGTTACCTCCGGGGACTAGAAAGCAATGAGCAGTTCTTC. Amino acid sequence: CASSYLRGLESNEQFF.

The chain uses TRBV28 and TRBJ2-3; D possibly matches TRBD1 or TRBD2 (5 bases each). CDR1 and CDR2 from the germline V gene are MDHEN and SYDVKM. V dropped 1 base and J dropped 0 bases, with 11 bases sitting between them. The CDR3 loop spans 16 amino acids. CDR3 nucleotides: TGTGCCAGCAGTTTATCAGGGACCACTAGCACAGATACGCAGTATTTT. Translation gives CASSLSGTTSTDTQYF.

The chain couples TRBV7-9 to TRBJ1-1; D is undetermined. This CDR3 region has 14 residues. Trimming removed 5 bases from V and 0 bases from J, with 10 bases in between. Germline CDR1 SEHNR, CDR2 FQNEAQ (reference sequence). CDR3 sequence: CASSPTMVNTEAFF. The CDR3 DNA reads TGTGCCAGCAGCCCCACGATGGTGAACACTGAAGCTTTCTTT.

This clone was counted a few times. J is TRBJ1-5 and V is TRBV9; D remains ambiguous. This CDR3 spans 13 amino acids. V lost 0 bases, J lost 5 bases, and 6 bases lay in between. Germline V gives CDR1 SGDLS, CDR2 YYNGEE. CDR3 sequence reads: CASSVDSYQPQHF. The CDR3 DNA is TGTGCCAGCAGCGTAGACAGCTATCAGCCCCAGCATTTT.

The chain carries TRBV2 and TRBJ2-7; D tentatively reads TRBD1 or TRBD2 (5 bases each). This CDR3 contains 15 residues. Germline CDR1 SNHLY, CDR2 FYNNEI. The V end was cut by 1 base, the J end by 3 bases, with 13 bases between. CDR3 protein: CASSEGSGHNYEQYF. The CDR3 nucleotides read TGTGCCAGCAGTGAAGGCAGCGGACACAACTACGAGCAGTACTTC.

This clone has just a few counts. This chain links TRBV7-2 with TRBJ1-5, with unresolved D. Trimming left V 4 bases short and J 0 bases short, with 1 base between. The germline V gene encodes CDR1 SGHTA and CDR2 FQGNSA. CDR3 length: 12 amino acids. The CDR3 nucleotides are TGTGCCAGCAGCTATAGCAATCAGCCCCAGCATTTT. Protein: CASSYSNQPQHF.

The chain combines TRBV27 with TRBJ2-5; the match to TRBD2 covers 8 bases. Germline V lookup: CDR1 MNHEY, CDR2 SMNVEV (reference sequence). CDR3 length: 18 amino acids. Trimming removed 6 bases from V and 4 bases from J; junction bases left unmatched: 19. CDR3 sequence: CASSPGVGRVLRRETQYF. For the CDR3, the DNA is TGTGCCAGCAGCCCGGGGGTCGGGAGGGTTTTACGCCGAGAGACCCAGTACTTC.

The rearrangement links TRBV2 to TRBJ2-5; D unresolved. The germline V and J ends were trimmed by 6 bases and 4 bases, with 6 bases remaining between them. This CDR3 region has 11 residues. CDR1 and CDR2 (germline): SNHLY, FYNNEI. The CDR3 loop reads CASRRTETQYF. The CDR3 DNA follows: TGTGCCAGCAGAAGGACAGAGACCCAGTACTTC.

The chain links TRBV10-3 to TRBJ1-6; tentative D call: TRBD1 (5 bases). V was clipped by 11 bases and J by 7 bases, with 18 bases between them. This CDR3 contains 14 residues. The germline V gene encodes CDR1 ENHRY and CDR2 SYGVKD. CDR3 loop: CAGGSGLQNSPLHF. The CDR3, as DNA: TGTGCCGGAGGCTCGGGACTTCAAAATTCACCCCTCCACTTT.

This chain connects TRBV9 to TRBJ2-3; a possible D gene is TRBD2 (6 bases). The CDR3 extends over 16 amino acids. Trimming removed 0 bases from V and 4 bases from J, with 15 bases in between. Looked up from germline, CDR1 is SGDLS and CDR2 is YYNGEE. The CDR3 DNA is TGTGCCAGCAGCGTAGGAGCGGGTCAAGGGTCAGATACGCAGTATTTT. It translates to CASSVGAGQGSDTQYF.

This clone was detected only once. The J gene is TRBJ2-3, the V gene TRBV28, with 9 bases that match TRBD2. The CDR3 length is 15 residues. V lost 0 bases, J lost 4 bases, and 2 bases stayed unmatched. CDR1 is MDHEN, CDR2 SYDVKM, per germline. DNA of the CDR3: TGTGCCAGCAGTTTATGGACTAGCGGTTCAGATACGCAGTATTTT. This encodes CASSLWTSGSDTQYF.

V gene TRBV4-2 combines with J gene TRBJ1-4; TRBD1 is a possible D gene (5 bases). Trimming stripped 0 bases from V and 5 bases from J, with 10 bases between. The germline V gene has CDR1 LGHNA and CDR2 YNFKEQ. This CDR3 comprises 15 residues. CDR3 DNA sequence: TGTGCCAGCAGCCAAGACGGGGCAGAAAATGAAAAACTGTTTTTT. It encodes CASSQDGAENEKLFF.

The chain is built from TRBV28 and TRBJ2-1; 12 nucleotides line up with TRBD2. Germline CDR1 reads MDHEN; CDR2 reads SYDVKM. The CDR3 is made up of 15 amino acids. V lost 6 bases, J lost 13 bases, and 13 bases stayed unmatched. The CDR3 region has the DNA TGTGCCAGCAGCCTAAGGGAGACTAGCGGGAGTAGACAGTTCTTC. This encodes CASSLRETSGSRQFF.

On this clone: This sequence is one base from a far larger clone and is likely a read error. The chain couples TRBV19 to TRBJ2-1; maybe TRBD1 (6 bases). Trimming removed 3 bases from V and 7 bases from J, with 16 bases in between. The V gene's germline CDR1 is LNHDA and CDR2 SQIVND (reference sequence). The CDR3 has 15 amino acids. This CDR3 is CASSMGHRVANEQFF. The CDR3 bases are TGTGCCAGTAGTATGGGCCACAGGGTGGCAAATGAGCAGTTCTTC.

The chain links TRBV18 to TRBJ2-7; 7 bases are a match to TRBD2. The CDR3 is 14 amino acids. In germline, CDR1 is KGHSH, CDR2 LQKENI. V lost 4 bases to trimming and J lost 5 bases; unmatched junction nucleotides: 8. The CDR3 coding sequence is TGTGCCAGCTCACTTGGACTAGTCAGCGACGAGCAGTACTTC. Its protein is CASSLGLVSDEQYF.

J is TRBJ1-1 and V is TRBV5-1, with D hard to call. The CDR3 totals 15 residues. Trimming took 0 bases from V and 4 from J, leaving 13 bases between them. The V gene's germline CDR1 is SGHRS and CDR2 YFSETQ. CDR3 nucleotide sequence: TGCGCCAGCAGCTTGGTCCGGGGTCTCGGCACTGAAGCTTTCTTT. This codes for CASSLVRGLGTEAFF.